The 17 T cell receptor beta chains in this list originate from one sample, sequenced in a study of blood T cell repertoires in COVID-19. Profiling relied on immunoSEQ multiplex PCR, and the TCRdb table lists in-frame clones only, not all of them. The data show about 100,000 clones, 70% to 80% seen once. Sequencing used peripheral blood. The receptors stem from a man in his sixties or seventies with active or convalescent COVID-19.

This sequence joins TRBV28 and TRBJ1-5, with D maybe TRBD1 (6 bases). Trimming pared 11 bases from V and 3 bases from J, leaving 14 bases between. CDR3 length: 13 amino acids. CDR1 and CDR2 (germline): MDHEN, SYDVKM. The CDR3 reads CASTGVNNQPQHF. CDR3 nucleotides: TGTGCCTCGACAGGCGTCAACAATCAGCCCCAGCATTTT.

The V gene is TRBV15, the J gene TRBJ2-1; TRBD1 is a possible D gene (5 bases). This CDR3 has 16 amino acids. The germline CDR1 and CDR2 sequences are LNHNV and YYDKDF (reference sequence). The germline V and J ends were trimmed by 3 bases and 5 bases, with 17 bases remaining between them. CDR3 bases: TGTGCCACCAGCAGCTGGGGCAGGAAGGTCGACAATGAGCAGTTCTTC. Residues: CATSSWGRKVDNEQFF.

The rearrangement joins TRBV2 to TRBJ1-6; TRBD1 agrees at 7 bases. Germline V gene sequence: CDR1 SNHLY, CDR2 FYNNEI. Trimming at V came to 6 bases and at J to 8 bases, leaving 7 bases not matched to a gene. The CDR3 has 14 residues. This CDR3 reads CASRDRTIYSPLHF. The CDR3 bases are TGTGCCAGCAGGGACAGGACGATTTATTCACCCCTCCACTTT.

The V call is TRBV21-1, the J call TRBJ1-5. TRBV21-1 is a pseudogene segment. The CDR3 is 12 residues long. CDR3 coding DNA: TGTGCCAGCAGCAAAGGAGGGACTTGGTGGCATTTT. Protein: CASSKGGTWWHF.

This chain uses TRBV3-1 (or the pseudogene TRBV3-2) with TRBJ1-1, with D perhaps matching TRBD1 (5 bases). The CDR3 extends over 17 amino acids. Trimming removed 4 bases from V and 2 bases from J, with 20 bases in between. CDR1 is LGHDT, CDR2 YNNKEL, per germline (reference sequence). The CDR3 DNA reads as TGTGCCAGCAGCCCCCCCGCAGGGCGGCAAAGCAACACTGAAGCTTTCTTT. Its translation is CASSPPAGRQSNTEAFF.

A few counts support this clone. The chain uses TRBV7-2 and TRBJ1-1, with D perhaps TRBD1 (5 bases). Between the trimmed V and J ends, which lost 0 bases and 11 bases, there was a span of 16 bases. This CDR3 has 14 residues. Germline V gives CDR1 SGHTA, CDR2 FQGNSA. In DNA, the CDR3 is TGTGCCAGCAGCTTAGCGCGGGGGATTCAGTGGGCTTTCTTT. Its translation is CASSLARGIQWAFF. The full variable domain, in which reference TRBV7-2 and TRBJ1-1 provide the parts outside the CDR3, is GAGVSQSPSNKVTEKGKDVELRCDPISGHTALYWYRQSLGQGLEFLIYFQGNSAPDKSGLPSDRFSAERTGGSVSTLTIQRTQQEDSAVYLCASSLARGIQWAFFGQGTRLTVV.

The chain uses TRBV28 and TRBJ2-5, with 10 bases matching TRBD2. The germline gives CDR1 MDHEN, CDR2 SYDVKM. The CDR3 runs 14 residues. J was trimmed by 3 bases and V by 2 bases; bases with no gene match: 0. CDR3 residues: CASSLGLAEETQYF. DNA for the CDR3: TGTGCCAGCAGTTTAGGACTAGCGGAAGAGACCCAGTACTTC.

The DNA for the CDR3 is TGTGCCAGCAGCTCAACAGGAACTAATGAAAAACTGTTTTTT. As protein: CASSSTGTNEKLFF. This chain joins TRBV7-6 and TRBJ1-4, with D possibly TRBD1 on 5 matching bases. Germline assignment: CDR1 SGHVS and CDR2 FNYEAQ. The CDR3 extends over 14 amino acids. V lost 4 bases to trimming and J lost 1 base, with 7 bases between them.

V gene TRBV4-2 combines with J gene TRBJ2-3; 9 bases line up with TRBD2. Germline V gene lookup returns CDR1 LGHNA and CDR2 YNFKEQ. The ends lost 4 bases at V and 1 base at J; junction bases unmatched: 3. This CDR3 is 15 amino acids long. CDR3 DNA: TGTGCCAGCAGCCGACAGCGGGAGGGCACAGATACGCAGTATTTT. Its protein is CASSRQREGTDTQYF.

The chain uses TRBV5-6 and TRBJ1-2, with a possible D match to TRBD1 (5 bases). Trimming took 4 bases from V and 7 from J, leaving 11 bases between them. Germline V CDR1 and CDR2: SGHDT, YYEEEE. The CDR3 has 12 residues. In nucleotides, the CDR3 is TGTGCCAGCAGCAAGGACATCAGTGGCTACACCTTC. Protein product: CASSKDISGYTF.

The V gene is TRBV5-8, the J gene TRBJ1-1; tentatively, D is TRBD1 (5 bases). V lost 1 base to trimming and J lost 0 bases, with 10 bases between them. From germline, CDR1 is SGHTS and CDR2 YDEGEE. The CDR3 contains 15 residues. CDR3 region: CASSLMWGLNTEAFF. The DNA for the CDR3 is TGTGCCAGCAGCTTGATGTGGGGCCTGAACACTGAAGCTTTCTTT.

This chain joins TRBV5-1 and TRBJ2-3; 11 bases align to TRBD2. Germline CDR1 is SGHRS and CDR2 is YFSETQ. V trimming: 3 bases; J trimming: 3 bases; junction bases outside the gene matches: 3. The CDR3 runs 15 residues. For the CDR3, the DNA is TGCGCCAGCAGCTCTAGCGGGAGGTGGACAGATACGCAGTATTTT. Translating gives CASSSSGRWTDTQYF.

The V call is TRBV19, the J call TRBJ1-5; D ambiguous. The CDR3 consists of 13 residues. Trimming pared 1 base from V and 4 bases from J, leaving 5 bases between. Germline CDR1 LNHDA, CDR2 SQIVND (reference sequence). This CDR3 reads CASSIAENQPQHF. The DNA of the CDR3 is TGTGCCAGTAGTATAGCCGAGAATCAGCCCCAGCATTTT.

V usage is TRBV6-6 and J usage is TRBJ1-1; 9 nucleotides agree with TRBD1. The CDR3 has 13 residues. The junction had 9 bases not matched to a gene; V was cut back by 8 bases and J by 8 bases. CDR1 and CDR2 (germline): MNHNY, SVGAGI (reference sequence). CDR3 bases: TGTGCCAGCTGGTTCCGGGACAGGGCCGAAGCTTTCTTT. It yields the protein CASWFRDRAEAFF.

The chain has TRBV7-9 and TRBJ1-5, with D perhaps TRBD1 (5 bases). The CDR3 has 16 residues. Trimming removed 2 bases from V and 3 bases from J, with 14 bases in between. Germline V gene lookup returns CDR1 SEHNR and CDR2 FQNEAQ (reference sequence). CDR3 in DNA: TGTGCCAGCAGCTTATCGGACGGGGGAAACAATCAGCCCCAGCATTTT. Its translation: CASSLSDGGNNQPQHF.

The genes are TRBV10-3 and TRBJ2-2, with D uncertain. The CDR3 sequence is 13 residues long. V lost 3 bases to trimming and J lost 7 bases, with 9 bases between them. Germline CDR1 ENHRY, CDR2 SYGVKD. Here the CDR3 reads CAISEEVNGELFF. DNA for the CDR3: TGTGCCATCAGTGAAGAGGTGAACGGGGAGCTGTTTTTT.

V and J are TRBV28 and TRBJ1-5; a possible D gene is TRBD1 (6 bases). From germline, CDR1 is MDHEN and CDR2 SYDVKM. CDR3 length: 17 residues. Deletions cut 2 bases from V and 6 bases from J, with 20 bases between. CDR3 in amino acids: CASSLRGGMGMVQPQHF. CDR3 sequence (DNA): TGTGCCAGCAGTTTAAGGGGGGGAATGGGTATGGTTCAGCCCCAGCATTTT. Drawing the rest from reference TRBV28 and TRBJ1-5, the complete variable domain is DVKVTQSSRYLVKRTGEKVFLECVQDMDHENMFWYRQDPGLGLRLIYFSYDVKMKEKGDIPEGYSVSREKKERFSLILESASTNQTSMYLCASSLRGGMGMVQPQHFGDGTRLSIL.